This TCR beta chain originates from a study of T cell repertoires in cytomegalovirus infection. The CDR3 sequence is 14 residues long. V was cut by 7 bases and J by 5 bases, with 12 bases left in between. This clonotype occurred a few times. Each CDR3 protein gets one entry after TCRdb re-called the reads with MiXCR. The sample shows about 180,000 distinct CDR3 sequences, approximately 18% of them seen only once. The TCR was taken from a human donor in good health (CMV status not recorded). Some clones in this sample may be carry-over from other donors' samples. This rearrangement joins TRBV23-1 to TRBJ2-6; D may be TRBD2 (5 bases). TRBV23-1 carries the ORF label, with uncertain function. Sequencing was carried out using CD8+ T cells from PBMCs. This CDR3 is CASTIGERANVLTF. The CDR3 nucleotides are TGCGCCAGCACTATCGGGGAAAGGGCCAACGTCCTGACTTTC.